This T cell receptor (beta chain) was documented in a study of cytomegalovirus exposure and HLA in healthy donors. Overall study context: Prior work identified 117 million unique TCR beta sequences in approximately 180 million T cells. The study, taken as a whole, reports: TRBV6-2, TRBV6-3 and other indistinguishable V segments were excluded.

13 Jbeta primers and 60 Vbeta primers were used for the PCR. Data came from immunoSEQ multiplex PCR; TCRdb stores just in-frame clones and leaves some out. This table holds 160,000 or so clones, roughly 80% found once. About this clone itself: The antigen is unknown.

The CDR3 contains 15 residues. Trimming took 8 bases from V and 2 from J, leaving 13 bases between them. Per the germline V gene, CDR1 is SNHLY and CDR2 is FYNNEI. Sample: PBMCs. The rearrangement links TRBV2 to TRBJ2-6; D gene ambiguous. The receptor was derived from a young man in good health and CMV-seropositive. CDR3 loop: CASGSGQAGANVLTF. CDR3 nucleotides: TGTGCCAGCGGTTCCGGCCAGGCTGGGGCCAACGTCCTGACTTTC.